Listed here is a single T cell receptor (beta chain). Its antigen has not been determined. No base quality information exists; no much larger clone differs at one position. This entry comes from a study of CD8 T cells in Susac syndrome (dated by TCRdb to the late 2010s). In the study overall: The study used repertoire sequencing to test whether antigen drove CD8+ T cell activation and differentiation in Susac syndrome. The clonality of the CD8+ T cell repertoire was compared across 12 healthy donors, some 14 Susac syndrome patients and under 17 multiple sclerosis patients.

Via the germline V gene, CDR1 is MDHEN and CDR2 SYDVKM. There are 14 amino acids in the CDR3, from cysteine to phenylalanine inclusive. The kept DNA is CDR3 alone, 42 bases in frame from the first base. V is shortened by 3 bases, J by 2 bases, and the region joining them spans 10 bases. Results the study describes overall, beyond this receptor: The number of individuals in the TCR sequencing and HLA analysis was acknowledged as relatively small.

Peripheral blood CD8+ and CD4+ T cells from healthy donors, Susac syndrome patients and multiple sclerosis patients were profiled by high-throughput TCR beta sequencing. Treatment-naive patients with stable or active relapsing-remitting disease fulfilling revised McDonald criteria were used as multiple sclerosis controls. Bulk CD8+ and CD4+ T cells were purified by magnetic negative isolation, whereas CD8+ TEMRA cells were enriched by FACS. Blood was drawn into EDTA tubes, processed within 24 hours, and PBMCs were isolated by density gradient centrifugation. PBMCs destined for TCR sequencing were cryopreserved in liquid nitrogen and later thawed in a 37 °C water bath. A purity of at least 90% was achieved for sorted or isolated CD4+, CD8+ and CD8+ TEMRA cells. RNA was extracted using the RNeasy kit, and about 0.45 to 1 microgram was reverse transcribed with random hexamers. The immunoSEQ multiplex PCR assay, which covers 54 Vbeta and 13 Jbeta segments, was used to amplify TCR beta CDR3 regions. To correct PCR amplification bias, a synthetic template baseline was used for both primer optimization and computational correction. The paper's processing steps were these. Reads were annotated to V, D and J genes according to IMGT and were analyzed with immunoSEQ Analyzer, with only productive sequences retained. Clonality was computed as one minus Shannon entropy normalized by log2 of the number of productive unique sequences. Public and private clones were assessed among the 100 most prevalent clones of each patient and control. Susac-specific clones were defined as absent from healthy and MS cohorts, over a thousand published viral clones and other ImmuneACCESS disease sequences. Clones were called with MiXCR by TCRdb after fastp trimmed the public reads at Q25, and only in-frame beta chains were retained. Identical CDR3 protein sequences are pooled into one entry, listed with their most common genes and DNA. TCRdb's processing, not the authors', yielded these V and J calls. For this sample the table gives some 260,000 distinct CDR3 sequences, of which more than 75% were detected only once. Of the sample, about 0.11% is held by the ten largest clones.

Here the chain combines TRBV28 and TRBJ1-2, with the D gene too uncertain to name. Sequencing was performed on CD8+ T cells from PBMCs. This TCR derives from a human donor with multiple sclerosis. The CDR3 is CASSFAGENYGYTF. At the DNA level, the sequence is TGTGCCAGCAGTTTTGCGGGAGAGAACTATGGCTACACCTTC.